This T cell receptor (beta chain) appears in the sequencing data of a study of post-analysis software for immune sequencing data. This clonotype was counted once. Antigen unknown. The V gene lost 6 bases and the J gene lost 6 bases, with 12 bases spanning the gap. CDR3 size: 12 residues. Findings and limits, study-wide: Patients carried 5 or 6 TRBV segments more frequently than controls did, and TRBV5-6, TRBV5-1 and TRBV20-1 were among them.

TCR beta cDNA libraries had unique molecular identifiers. TCRdb redid the calling of the PCR reads with MiXCR, one entry per CDR3 protein. The sample has approximately 730,000 distinct CDR3 sequences; about half are singletons. Sequencing input: blood. The receptor was derived from a girl aged 10-17 years with multiple sclerosis. This rearrangement joins TRBV12-3 or TRBV12-4 to TRBJ2-7; possibly TRBD1 for D (5 bases). The CDR3 DNA follows: TGTGCCAGCAGCCTGGCCAGGGCCGAGCAGTACTTC. Translating it yields CASSLARAEQYF.